This T cell receptor (beta chain) was retrieved from a study of human T cells and chemical hapten exposure. Study-wide background: TCR yields differed between samples (mainly from small differences in pooled library volume).

The CDR3 runs to 15 residues. J gave up 4 bases and V 5 bases, and 10 bases lay outside the gene matches. Germline V CDR1 and CDR2: LNHDA, SQIVND (reference sequence). Time point meaning: patch test 1, 2 weeks after DPC sensitization. The sample's treatment: therapeutic diphenylcyclopropenone sensitization with weekly scalp DPC. It was the library that attached unique molecular identifiers to individual cDNA molecules. TCRdb re-called the RACE reads with MiXCR, one entry per CDR3 protein. The data show about 70,000 distinct CDR3 sequences, around 10% seen once. This clonotype was counted many times. The specimen comprised whole blood, sampled in connection with sensitization to the hapten diphenylcyclopropenone (DPC). The sequence derives from a woman aged 40 to 50 with alopecia areata. Some clones in this sample may be carry-over from other donors' samples. The chain recombines TRBV19 with TRBJ2-5; 7 bases fit TRBD1. Here the CDR3 DNA reads TGTGCCAGTAGTCCCCTAGGACAGGCGAGAGAGACCCAGTACTTC. Amino acid sequence: CASSPLGQARETQYF.